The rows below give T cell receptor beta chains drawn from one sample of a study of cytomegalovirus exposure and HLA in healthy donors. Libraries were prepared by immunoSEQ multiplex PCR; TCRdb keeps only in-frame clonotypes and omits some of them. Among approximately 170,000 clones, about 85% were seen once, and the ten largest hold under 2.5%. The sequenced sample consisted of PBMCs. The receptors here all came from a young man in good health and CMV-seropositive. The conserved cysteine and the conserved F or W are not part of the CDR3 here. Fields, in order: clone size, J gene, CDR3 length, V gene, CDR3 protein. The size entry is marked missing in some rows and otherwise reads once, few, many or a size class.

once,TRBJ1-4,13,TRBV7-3,ASSPLGGREEKLF
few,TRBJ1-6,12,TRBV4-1,ASSQGQGDSPLH
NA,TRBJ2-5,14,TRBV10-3,AISDYTSGGRETQY
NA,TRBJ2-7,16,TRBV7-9,ASSFSGTAQTYTYEQY
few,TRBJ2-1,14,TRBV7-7,ASSLRASPEDNEQF
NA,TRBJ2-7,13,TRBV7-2,ASSLGAGRNHEQY
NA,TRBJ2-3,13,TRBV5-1,ASSLSGVGTDTQY
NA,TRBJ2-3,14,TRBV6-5,ASSYSARGEADTQY
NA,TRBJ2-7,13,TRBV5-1,ASSSSGGGTYEQY
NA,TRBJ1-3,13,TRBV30,AWKLQGAQRNTIY
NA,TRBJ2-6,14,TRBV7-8,ASSSTDRAGANVLT
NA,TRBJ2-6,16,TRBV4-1,ASSQVGQGESGANVLT
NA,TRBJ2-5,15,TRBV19,ASSISGTSGYRETQY
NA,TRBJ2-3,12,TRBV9,ASTKAAYTDTQY
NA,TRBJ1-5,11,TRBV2,ASSTTGFQPQH
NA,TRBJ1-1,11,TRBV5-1,ASSLVGASEAF
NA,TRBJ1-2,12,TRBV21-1,ASSKGRDRRGYT
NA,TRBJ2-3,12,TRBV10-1,ASTGGRPADTQY
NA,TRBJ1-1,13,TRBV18,ASSPPTGRGTEAF
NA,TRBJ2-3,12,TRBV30,AWTRAGNTDTQY
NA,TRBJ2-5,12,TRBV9,ASSASTGEETQY
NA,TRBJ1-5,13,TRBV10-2,ASSDINRVKQPQH
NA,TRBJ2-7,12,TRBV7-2,ASSLGTGGTEQY
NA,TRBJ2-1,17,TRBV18,ASSPPVFSGGSSYNEQF
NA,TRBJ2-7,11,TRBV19,ASREQGLYEQY
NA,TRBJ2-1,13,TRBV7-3,ASSPVWGGYNEQF
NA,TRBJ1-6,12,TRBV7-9,ASSSGQYNSPLH
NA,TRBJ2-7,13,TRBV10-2,ASSEGSGGTYEQY
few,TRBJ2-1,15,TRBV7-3,ASSLRGQASGEREQF
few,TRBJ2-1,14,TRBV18,ASSRLTSGGDNEQF
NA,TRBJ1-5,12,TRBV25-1,ASSGQGRNQPQH
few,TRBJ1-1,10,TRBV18,ASSPRLWEAF
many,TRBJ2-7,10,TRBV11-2,ASSLDRYEQY
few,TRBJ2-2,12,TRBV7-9,ASSFSSNTGELF
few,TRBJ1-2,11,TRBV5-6,ASGVRENYGYT
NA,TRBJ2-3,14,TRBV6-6,ASSSLGGSLGDTQY
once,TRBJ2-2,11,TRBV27,ASSLVRAGELF
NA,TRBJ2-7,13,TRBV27,ASRGWGVNDYEQY
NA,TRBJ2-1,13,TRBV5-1,ASSFGTGLSDEQF
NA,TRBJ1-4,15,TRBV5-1,ASSAAGLLKGNEKLF
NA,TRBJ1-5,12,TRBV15,ATSRGQQDQPQH
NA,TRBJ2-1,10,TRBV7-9,ASSLGGDEQF
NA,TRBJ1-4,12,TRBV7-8,ASSLTGTNEKLF
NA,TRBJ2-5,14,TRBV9,ASSPGAGGPLETQY
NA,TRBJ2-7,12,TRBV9,ASSVGGGTYEQY
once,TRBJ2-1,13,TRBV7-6,ASSLYSSSYNEQF
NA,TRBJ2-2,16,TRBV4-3,ASSQPRTSGAITGELF
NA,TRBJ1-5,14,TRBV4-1,ASRKAAVMGNQPQH
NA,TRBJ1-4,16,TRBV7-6,ASSLDVAQGETNEKLF
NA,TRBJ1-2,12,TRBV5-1,ASSATGSNYGYT
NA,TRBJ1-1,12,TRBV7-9,ASSSGQTNTEAF
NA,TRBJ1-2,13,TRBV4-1,ASSPRWDSLYGYT
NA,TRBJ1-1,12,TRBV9,ASSGDRGLAEAF
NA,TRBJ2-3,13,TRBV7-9,ASSSTGNPTDTQY
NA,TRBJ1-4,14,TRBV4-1,ASSQDLSRGWEKLF
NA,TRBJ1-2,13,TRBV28,ASSKTGLANYGYT
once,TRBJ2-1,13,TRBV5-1,ASRTPGGAYNEQF
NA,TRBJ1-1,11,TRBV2,ASSVQGKAEAF
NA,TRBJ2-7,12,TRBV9,ASSVGQGGYEQY
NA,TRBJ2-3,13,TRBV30,AWSPGLAYPDTQY